A single sample gave rise to the 27 T cell receptor beta chains below, sequenced in a study of PD-L1 blockade in urothelial cancer. The data were produced by immunoSEQ multiplex PCR, yet TCRdb's version contains in-frame clones alone and is incomplete. The sample shows 31,000 or so clones, 89% of them seen only once. Stated time point: peripheral blood 6 weeks after treatment start. The sequences come from PBMCs, collected around atezolizumab (anti-PD-L1) treatment. The receptors derive from a man at least 80 years old with urothelial cancer.

This chain links TRBV29-1 with TRBJ2-2, with 9 bases matching TRBD1. This CDR3 spans 14 amino acids. V shed 5 bases, J shed 0 bases, and the junction held 1 base outside the gene matches. Germline V gene lookup returns CDR1 SQVTM and CDR2 ANQGSEA. The CDR3 reads CSVRDRANTGELFF. The CDR3 region has the DNA TGCAGCGTTCGGGACAGGGCGAACACCGGGGAGCTGTTTTTT.

A remark on this clone: One junction end disagrees with the germline gene, perhaps due to a read error. The chain has TRBV20-1 and TRBJ2-7, with 10 bases lining up with TRBD1. Germline CDR1 is DFQATT and CDR2 is SNEGSKA (reference sequence). The CDR3 runs to 11 residues. The CDR3 loop is CSAQTGTGVLF. In DNA form, the CDR3 reads TGCAGTGCTCAGACCGGGACAGGGGTGTTGTTC.

This clone appeared a single time. The CDR3 nucleotides are TGTGCCAGCAGCCTCGTGGGGACAGGGCAGTTCTTC. Translating it yields CASSLVGTGQFF. J is TRBJ2-1 and V is TRBV7-9; 8 nucleotides agree with TRBD1. J was trimmed by 12 bases and V by 5 bases; bases with no gene match: 6. Germline assignment: CDR1 SEHNR and CDR2 FQNEAQ (reference sequence). CDR3 size: 12 residues.

This rearrangement joins TRBV7-8 to TRBJ1-2; D uncertain. The V gene's germline CDR1 is SGHVS and CDR2 FQNEAQ. The V and J ends lost 1 base and 4 bases respectively, with 10 bases between them. This CDR3 spans 14 amino acids. The CDR3 nucleotides read TGTGCCAGCAGCTTAGTTACAGATCGCTATGGCTACACCTTC. Its protein is CASSLVTDRYGYTF.

This clone has just one count. V gene TRBV19 combines with J gene TRBJ1-5; D uncertain. CDR3 length equals 12 residues. V lost 1 base to trimming and J lost 4 bases, with 2 bases between them. Germline CDR1 LNHDA, CDR2 SQIVND (reference sequence). In nucleotides, the CDR3 is TGTGCCAGTAGTATAGTAAATCAGCCCCAGCATTTT. Translated: CASSIVNQPQHF.

The chain is built from TRBV18 and TRBJ2-7, with 9 bases that match TRBD2. Germline CDR1 and CDR2: KGHSH and LQKENI. The ends lost 1 base at V and 0 bases at J; junction bases unmatched: 4. The CDR3 sequence is 16 residues long. In nucleotides, the CDR3 is TGTGCCAGCTCACCACACGCTAGCGGGAACTCCTACGAGCAGTACTTC. Translating gives CASSPHASGNSYEQYF.

The chain uses TRBV9 and TRBJ2-7; TRBD2 matches 7 bases. Losses at the gene ends were 0 bases for V and 2 bases for J; bases not matched to a gene: 5. This CDR3 comprises 15 residues. Germline V gene data show CDR1 as SGDLS and CDR2 as YYNGEE. In DNA form, the CDR3 reads TGTGCCAGCAGCGTAGGAGGGACTACCCCCTACGAGCAGTACTTC. Amino acid sequence: CASSVGGTTPYEQYF.

The chain recombines TRBV29-1 with TRBJ1-1; D possibly corresponds to TRBD1 (6 bases). Trimming removed 4 bases from V and 5 bases from J, with 14 bases in between. CDR3 size: 13 residues. The germline V gene encodes CDR1 SQVTM and CDR2 ANQGSEA. CDR3 DNA sequence: TGCAGCGTTGTGGGGGCGGGTAAAACTGAAGCTTTCTTT. Protein product: CSVVGAGKTEAFF. The whole variable domain, remainder taken from reference TRBV29-1 and TRBJ1-1, is SAVISQKPSRDICQRGTSLTIQCQVDSQVTMMFWYRQQPGQSLTLIATANQGSEATYESGFVIDKFPISRPNLTFSTLTVSNMSPEDSSIYLCSVVGAGKTEAFFGQGTRLTVV.

The V call is TRBV7-2, the J call TRBJ2-3, with 8 nucleotides matching TRBD1. After removal of 2 bases from V and 5 bases from J, the junction contained 6 bases not matched to a gene. This CDR3 has 15 residues. Per germline, CDR1 SGHTA and CDR2 FQGNSA. CDR3 in amino acids: CASSLQGAQGDTQYF. In DNA, the CDR3 is TGTGCCAGCAGCTTACAGGGGGCGCAGGGAGATACGCAGTATTTT.

This chain connects TRBV5-4 to TRBJ2-2; 7 bases agree with TRBD2. The germline CDR1 and CDR2 sequences are SGHNT and YYREEE (reference sequence). J was trimmed by 1 base and V by 2 bases; bases with no gene match: 5. The CDR3 has 16 residues. The CDR3 DNA follows: TGTGCCAGCAGCTTCATGGCGGGAGTGAACACCGGGGAGCTGTTTTTT. Amino acid sequence: CASSFMAGVNTGELFF.

The chain uses TRBV18 and TRBJ1-2, with TRBD1 as a possible D gene (6 bases). Germline V CDR1 and CDR2: KGHSH, LQKENI. The CDR3 is 14 residues long. V was cut by 5 bases and J by 4 bases, with 14 bases left in between. This chain's CDR3 is CASSSEDSPYGYTF. The CDR3 DNA reads as TGTGCCAGCTCATCGGAGGACAGCCCCTATGGCTACACCTTC.

The table lists this clone with a few counts. This chain uses TRBV4-3 with TRBJ2-7, with 10 nucleotides matching TRBD2. CDR3 length equals 16 residues. From germline, CDR1 is LGHNA and CDR2 YSLEER. V dropped 0 bases and J dropped 3; count of bases not matched to a gene: 5. The CDR3 DNA reads TGCGCCAGCAGCCAAGATTGGCTAGCGGGAGACTACGAGCAGTACTTC. Its translation is CASSQDWLAGDYEQYF.

J is TRBJ2-3 and V is TRBV5-4, with 7 bases fitting TRBD1. With V trimmed by 5 bases and J by 3 bases, 6 bases remained unmatched. CDR3 length equals 14 residues. The germline CDR1 and CDR2 sequences are SGHNT and YYREEE (reference sequence). The CDR3 loop reads CASRPQGRTDTQYF. CDR3 coding DNA: TGTGCCAGCAGGCCACAGGGGAGAACAGATACGCAGTATTTT.

V gene TRBV28 combines with J gene TRBJ2-1, with TRBD1 matching 12 bases. The CDR3 totals 16 residues. Germline V gene data show CDR1 as MDHEN and CDR2 as SYDVKM. V lost 4 bases and J lost 6; bases outside the gene matches: 7. This CDR3 is CASSSSGTGGFNEQFF. In DNA form, the CDR3 reads TGTGCCAGCAGTTCATCCGGGACAGGGGGCTTCAATGAGCAGTTCTTC. Supplemented by reference TRBV28 and TRBJ2-1, the full variable domain reads DVKVTQSSRYLVKRTGEKVFLECVQDMDHENMFWYRQDPGLGLRLIYFSYDVKMKEKGDIPEGYSVSREKKERFSLILESASTNQTSMYLCASSSSGTGGFNEQFFGPGTRLTVL.

The chain recombines TRBV19 with TRBJ1-5; 8 bases line up with TRBD1. From germline, CDR1 is LNHDA and CDR2 SQIVND (reference sequence). Germline trimming cut 4 bases from V and 4 bases from J; bases unmatched to any gene: 9. The CDR3 is 16 residues long. Written as DNA, the CDR3 is TGTGCCAGTAGTAAGTATGCGGGGACAGGAAATCAGCCCCAGCATTTT. Protein: CASSKYAGTGNQPQHF.

The chain couples TRBV7-6 to TRBJ2-5; 7 bases are a match to TRBD2. This CDR3 spans 14 amino acids. The germline V gene has CDR1 SGHVS and CDR2 FNYEAQ. After removal of 0 bases from V and 7 bases from J, the junction contained 5 bases not matched to a gene. The DNA for the CDR3 is TGTGCCAGCAGCTTAGCGGGATCGGGGGGGACCCAGTACTTC. Translated: CASSLAGSGGTQYF.

The rearrangement links TRBV19 to TRBJ2-7; tentative D call: TRBD2 (6 bases). Trimming left V 8 bases short and J 2 bases short, with 16 bases between. The CDR3 has 14 residues. Germline V gives CDR1 LNHDA, CDR2 SQIVND (reference sequence). The CDR3 spells CASQNGGVPYEQYF. For the CDR3, the DNA is TGTGCCAGTCAGAACGGGGGTGTTCCCTACGAGCAGTACTTC.

The J gene is TRBJ1-2, the V gene TRBV2; perhaps TRBD1 as D (5 bases). V was cut by 8 bases and J by 8 bases, with 21 bases left in between. Germline V CDR1 and CDR2: SNHLY, FYNNEI. CDR3 length equals 14 residues. CDR3 DNA sequence: TGTGCCAGCGCCGCAGTCCCCAGGGTGGGCGGCTACACCTTC. Its protein product is CASAAVPRVGGYTF.

The J gene is TRBJ2-7, the V gene TRBV5-5, with D uncertain. V was cut by 0 bases and J by 3 bases, with 13 bases left in between. CDR1 and CDR2 (germline): SGHKS, YYEKEE (reference sequence). This CDR3 spans 15 amino acids. CDR3 DNA: TGTGCCAGCAGCTTGGTACAGAATGTTTTCTACGAGCAGTACTTC. Amino acid sequence: CASSLVQNVFYEQYF.

The rearrangement links TRBV11-3 to TRBJ2-1; the D gene is possibly TRBD2 (6 bases). V was shortened by 5 bases and J by 5 bases, with 7 bases between the two germline ends. Germline V lookup: CDR1 SGHNT, CDR2 YENEEA. The CDR3 covers 12 residues. The chain's CDR3 is CASSRGNNEQFF. CDR3 in DNA: TGTGCCAGCAGCCGGGGGAACAATGAGCAGTTCTTC.

The V call is TRBV6-6, the J call TRBJ1-2; TRBD1 matches 9 bases. CDR1 is MNHNY and CDR2 is SVGAGI in the germline V gene (reference sequence). This CDR3 is built from 14 residues. The trim removed 4 bases at V and 5 bases at J, leaving 5 bases unmatched. The CDR3 sequence: CASSSQGADYGYTF. The CDR3 nucleotides read TGTGCCAGCAGTTCACAGGGGGCGGATTATGGCTACACCTTC.

The V call is TRBV29-1, the J call TRBJ2-3; no definite D call. The V end lost 4 bases, the J end lost 0 bases, and 11 bases lay between the germline ends. The CDR3 has 14 residues. CDR1 SQVTM and CDR2 ANQGSEA come from the germline V gene. The CDR3 is CSVGSRSSTDTQYF. Written as DNA, the CDR3 is TGCAGCGTTGGTAGCCGTTCTAGCACAGATACGCAGTATTTT.

V gene TRBV2 combines with J gene TRBJ1-5; no clear D. Trimming cost V 5 bases and J 1 base, with 12 bases left between them. CDR1 and CDR2 (germline): SNHLY, FYNNEI. The CDR3 has 15 amino acids. The CDR3 spells CASSQTLPSNQPQHF. CDR3 bases: TGTGCCAGCAGTCAGACACTGCCAAGCAATCAGCCCCAGCATTTT.

This clone was recorded once. The gene calls are TRBV5-5 and TRBJ2-4; TRBD2 aligns across 9 bases. The germline gives CDR1 SGHKS, CDR2 YYEKEE (reference sequence). CDR3 length: 18 amino acids. Losses at the gene ends were 3 bases for V and 0 bases for J; bases not matched to a gene: 10. CDR3 DNA: TGTGCCAGCAGCTCTAAGACTAGCGGACTTCTAGCCAAAAACATTCAGTACTTC. Protein: CASSSKTSGLLAKNIQYF.

The rearrangement uses TRBV29-1 and TRBJ2-1; D unclear. The V gene's germline CDR1 is SQVTM and CDR2 ANQGSEA. The CDR3 consists of 14 residues. V was pared by 5 bases and J by 2 bases, with 13 bases between. CDR3 DNA: TGCAGCGTTCATGAACGAGAGACCTACAATGAGCAGTTCTTC. Translating gives CSVHERETYNEQFF.

The chain links TRBV28 to TRBJ1-5; D may be TRBD1 (5 bases). The CDR3 is 14 amino acids. Trimming stripped 7 bases from V and 5 bases from J, with 15 bases between. The germline CDR1 and CDR2 sequences are MDHEN and SYDVKM. DNA for the CDR3: TGTGCCAGCAAATCTAGGGGCCCGTATCAGCCCCAGCATTTT. The encoded protein is CASKSRGPYQPQHF.

This chain connects TRBV10-3 to TRBJ1-2; D unresolved. V lost 0 bases to trimming and J lost 2 bases, with 7 bases between them. The CDR3 has 14 amino acids. Germline CDR1 ENHRY, CDR2 SYGVKD. The CDR3 bases are TGTGCCATCAGTGAGTCGCAGGTCAACTATGGCTACACCTTC. Protein product: CAISESQVNYGYTF.